The entry below gives a single T cell receptor (beta chain) sequence along with its context. In the same sample, other DNA sequences code for this CDR3. This sample stems from a study of T cell responses to AZD1222 COVID-19 vaccine. Sequencing was performed with immunoSEQ multiplex PCR; in TCRdb, only in-frame clones are kept and a portion is missing. The table lists 120,000 to 150,000 clones, around 90% of them singletons. The CDR3 loop spans 13 amino acids. Trimming stripped 3 bases from V and 5 bases from J, with 10 bases between. Per the germline V gene, CDR1 is MDHEN and CDR2 is SYDVKM. The specimen comprised peripheral blood, sampled on day 0 of AZD1222 vaccination. The chain has TRBV28 and TRBJ1-1; D possibly corresponds to TRBD1 (5 bases). The receptor's source is an adult in good health. The CDR3 spells CASSFGGITEAFF. For the CDR3, the DNA is TGTGCCAGCAGTTTCGGGGGGATAACTGAAGCTTTCTTT.